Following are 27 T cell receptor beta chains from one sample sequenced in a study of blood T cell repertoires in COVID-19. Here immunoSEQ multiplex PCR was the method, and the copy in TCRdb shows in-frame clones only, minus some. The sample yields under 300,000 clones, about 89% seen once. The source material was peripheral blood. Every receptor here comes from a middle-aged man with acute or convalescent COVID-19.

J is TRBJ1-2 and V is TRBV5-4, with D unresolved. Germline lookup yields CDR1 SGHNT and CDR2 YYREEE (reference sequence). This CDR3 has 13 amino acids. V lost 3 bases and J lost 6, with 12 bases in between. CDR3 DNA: TGTGCCAGCAGCTCCGCGGGCGTGGATGGCTACACCTTC. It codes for CASSSAGVDGYTF.

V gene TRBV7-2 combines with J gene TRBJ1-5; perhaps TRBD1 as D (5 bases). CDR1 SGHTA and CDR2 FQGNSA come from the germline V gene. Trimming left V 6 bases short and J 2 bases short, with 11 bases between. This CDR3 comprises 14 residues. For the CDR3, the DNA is TGTGCCAGCAGGTCGGGGGGTGGCAATCAGCCCCAGCATTTT. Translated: CASRSGGGNQPQHF. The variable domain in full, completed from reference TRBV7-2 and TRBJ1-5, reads GAGVSQSPSNKVTEKGKDVELRCDPISGHTALYWYRQSLGQGLEFLIYFQGNSAPDKSGLPSDRFSAERTGGSVSTLTIQRTQQEDSAVYLCASRSGGGNQPQHFGDGTRLSIL.

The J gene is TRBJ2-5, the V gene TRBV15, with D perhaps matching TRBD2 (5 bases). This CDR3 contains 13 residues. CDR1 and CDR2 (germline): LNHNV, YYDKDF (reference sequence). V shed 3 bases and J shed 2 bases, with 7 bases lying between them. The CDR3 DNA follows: TGTGCCACCAGCAGGAGGGAACAAGAGACCCAGTACTTC. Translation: CATSRREQETQYF.

The CDR3: CASSLPGVGNYGYTF. In DNA, the CDR3 is TGTGCCAGCAGCTTGCCAGGGGTGGGCAACTATGGCTACACCTTC. The chain has TRBV5-6 and TRBJ1-2; maybe TRBD1 (6 bases). The germline V gene has CDR1 SGHDT and CDR2 YYEEEE. The length of the CDR3 is 15 residues. Trimming shortened V by 1 base and J by 2 bases, and 12 bases separated the two germline ends.

The CDR3 nucleotides read TGCGCCAGCAGCTTGTCAGACACCAGCACAGATACGCAGTATTTT. Amino acid sequence: CASSLSDTSTDTQYF. The gene calls are TRBV5-1 and TRBJ2-3; D unresolved. There are 15 residues in the CDR3. CDR1 and CDR2 from the germline V gene are SGHRS and YFSETQ. V was clipped by 1 base and J by 0 bases, with 9 bases between them.

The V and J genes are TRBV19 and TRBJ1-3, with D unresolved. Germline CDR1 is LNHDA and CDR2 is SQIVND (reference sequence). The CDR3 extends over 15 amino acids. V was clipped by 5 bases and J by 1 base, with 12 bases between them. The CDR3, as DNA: TGTGCCAGTAGTCCCTTGCGATTATCTGGAAACACCATATATTTT. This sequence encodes CASSPLRLSGNTIYF.

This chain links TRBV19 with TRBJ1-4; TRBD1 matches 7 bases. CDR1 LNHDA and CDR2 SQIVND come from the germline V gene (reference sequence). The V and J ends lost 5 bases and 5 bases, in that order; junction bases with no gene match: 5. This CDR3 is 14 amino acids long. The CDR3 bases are TGTGCCAGTAGTGACCTGGGACAGAATGAAAAACTGTTTTTT. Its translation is CASSDLGQNEKLFF. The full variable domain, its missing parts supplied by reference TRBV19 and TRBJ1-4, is DGGITQSPKYLFRKEGQNVTLSCEQNLNHDAMYWYRQDPGQGLRLIYYSQIVNDFQKGDIAEGYSVSREKKESFPLTVTSAQKNPTAFYLCASSDLGQNEKLFFGSGTQLSVL.

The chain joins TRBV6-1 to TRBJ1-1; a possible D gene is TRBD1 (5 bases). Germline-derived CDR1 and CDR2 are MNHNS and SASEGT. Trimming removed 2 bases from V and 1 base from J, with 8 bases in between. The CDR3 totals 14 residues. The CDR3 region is CASSEQGANTEAFF. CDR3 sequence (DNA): TGTGCCAGCAGTGAACAGGGTGCGAACACTGAAGCTTTCTTT.

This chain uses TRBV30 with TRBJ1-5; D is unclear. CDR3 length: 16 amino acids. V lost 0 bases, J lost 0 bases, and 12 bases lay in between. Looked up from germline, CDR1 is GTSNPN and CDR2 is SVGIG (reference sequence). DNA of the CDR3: TGTGCCTGGAGTGTACTAGGATCGGATAGCAATCAGCCCCAGCATTTT. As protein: CAWSVLGSDSNQPQHF.

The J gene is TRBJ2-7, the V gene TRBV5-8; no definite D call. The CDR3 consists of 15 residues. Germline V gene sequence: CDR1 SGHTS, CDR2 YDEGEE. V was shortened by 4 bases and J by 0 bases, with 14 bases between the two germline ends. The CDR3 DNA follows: TGTGCCAGCAGCGGAGAGCCCTTTAGCTCCTACGAGCAGTACTTC. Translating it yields CASSGEPFSSYEQYF.

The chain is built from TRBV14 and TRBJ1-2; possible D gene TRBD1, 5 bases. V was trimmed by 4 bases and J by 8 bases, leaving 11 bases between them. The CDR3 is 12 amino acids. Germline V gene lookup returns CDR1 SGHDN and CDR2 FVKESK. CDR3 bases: TGTGCCAGCAGCCCCGGACAATACGGCTACACCTTC. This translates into CASSPGQYGYTF.

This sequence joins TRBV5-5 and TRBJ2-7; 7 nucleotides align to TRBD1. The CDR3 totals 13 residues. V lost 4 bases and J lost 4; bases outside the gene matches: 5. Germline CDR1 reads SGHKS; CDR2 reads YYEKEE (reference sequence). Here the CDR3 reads CASSRGQSYEQYF. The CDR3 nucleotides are TGTGCCAGCAGCCGGGGACAGAGTTACGAGCAGTACTTC.

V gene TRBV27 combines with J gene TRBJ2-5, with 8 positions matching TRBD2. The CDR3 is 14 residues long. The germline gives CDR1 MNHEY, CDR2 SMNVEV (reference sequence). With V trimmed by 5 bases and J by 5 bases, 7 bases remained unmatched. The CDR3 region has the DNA TGTGCCAGCAGTGACCGGACTAGCCTGGAGACCCAGTACTTC. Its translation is CASSDRTSLETQYF.

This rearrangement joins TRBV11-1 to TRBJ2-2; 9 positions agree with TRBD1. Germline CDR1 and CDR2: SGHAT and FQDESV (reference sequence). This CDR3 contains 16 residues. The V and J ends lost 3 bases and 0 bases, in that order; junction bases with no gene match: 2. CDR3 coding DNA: TGTGCCAGCAGCTTCGACAGGGGGGCGAACACCGGGGAGCTGTTTTTT. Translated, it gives CASSFDRGANTGELFF. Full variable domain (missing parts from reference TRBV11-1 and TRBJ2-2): EAEVAQSPRYKITEKSQAVAFWCDPISGHATLYWYRQILGQGPELLVQFQDESVVDDSQLPKDRFSAERLKGVDSTLKIQPAELGDSAMYLCASSFDRGANTGELFFGEGSRLTVL.

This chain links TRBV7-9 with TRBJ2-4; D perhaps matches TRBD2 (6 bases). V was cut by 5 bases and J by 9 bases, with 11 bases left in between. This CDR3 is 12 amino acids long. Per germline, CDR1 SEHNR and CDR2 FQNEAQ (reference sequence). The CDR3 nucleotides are TGTGCCAGCAGCCGGACTAATGGCATTCAGTACTTC. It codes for CASSRTNGIQYF.

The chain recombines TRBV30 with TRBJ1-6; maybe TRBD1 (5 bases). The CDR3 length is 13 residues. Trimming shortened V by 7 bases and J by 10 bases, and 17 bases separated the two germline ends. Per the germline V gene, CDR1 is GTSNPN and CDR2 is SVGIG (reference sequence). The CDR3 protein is CASRGQGASPLHF. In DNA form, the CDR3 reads TGTGCCTCGCGGGGCCAGGGAGCCTCACCCCTCCACTTT. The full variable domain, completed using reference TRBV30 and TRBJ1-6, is SQTIHQWPATLVQPVGSPLSLECTVEGTSNPNLYWYRQAAGRGLQLLFYSVGIGQISSEVPQNLSASRPQDRQFILSSKKLLLSDSGFYLCASRGQGASPLHFGNGTRLTVT.

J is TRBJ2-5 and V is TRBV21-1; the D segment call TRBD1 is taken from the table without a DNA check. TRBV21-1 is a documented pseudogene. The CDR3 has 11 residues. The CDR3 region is CASSSEETQYF. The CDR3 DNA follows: TGTGCCAGCAGCTCAGAAGAGACCCAGTACTTC.

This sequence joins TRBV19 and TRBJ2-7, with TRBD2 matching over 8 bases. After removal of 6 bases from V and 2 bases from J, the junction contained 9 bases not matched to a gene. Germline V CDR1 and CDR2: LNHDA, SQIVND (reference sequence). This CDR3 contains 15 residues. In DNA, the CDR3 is TGTGCCAGTAGCGAAAGGACTAGCAGAGCCTACGAGCAGTACTTC. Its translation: CASSERTSRAYEQYF.

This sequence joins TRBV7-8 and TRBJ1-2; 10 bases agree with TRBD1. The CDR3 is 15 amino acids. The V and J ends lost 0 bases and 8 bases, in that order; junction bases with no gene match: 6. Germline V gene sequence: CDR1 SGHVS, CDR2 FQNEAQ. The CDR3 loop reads CASSLAPGTGEGYTF. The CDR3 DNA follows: TGTGCCAGCAGCTTAGCCCCAGGGACAGGGGAAGGCTACACCTTC.

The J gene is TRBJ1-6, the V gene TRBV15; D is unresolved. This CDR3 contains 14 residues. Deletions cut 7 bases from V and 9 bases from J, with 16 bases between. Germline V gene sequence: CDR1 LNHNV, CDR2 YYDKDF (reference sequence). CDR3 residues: CATKEPLRGSPLHF. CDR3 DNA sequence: TGTGCCACCAAAGAGCCTTTGCGGGGTTCACCCCTCCACTTT. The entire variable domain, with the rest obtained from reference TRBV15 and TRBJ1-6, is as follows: DAMVIQNPRYQVTQFGKPVTLSCSQTLNHNVMYWYQQKSSQAPKLLFHYYDKDFNNEADTPDNFQSRRPNTSFCFLDIRSPGLGDTAMYLCATKEPLRGSPLHFGNGTRLTVT.

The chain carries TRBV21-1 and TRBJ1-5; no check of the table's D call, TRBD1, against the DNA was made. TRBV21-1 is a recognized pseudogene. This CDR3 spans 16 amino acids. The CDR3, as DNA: TGTGCCAGCAGCAGTTACAGGGGGTATAGCAATCAGCCCCAGCATTTT. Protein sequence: CASSSYRGYSNQPQHF.

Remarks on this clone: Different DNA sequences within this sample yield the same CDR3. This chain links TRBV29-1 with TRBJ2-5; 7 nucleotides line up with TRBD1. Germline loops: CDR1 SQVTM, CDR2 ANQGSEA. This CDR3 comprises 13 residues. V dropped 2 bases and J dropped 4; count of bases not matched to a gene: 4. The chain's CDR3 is CSVELGGGETQYF. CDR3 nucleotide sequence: TGCAGCGTTGAACTAGGGGGCGGAGAGACCCAGTACTTC.

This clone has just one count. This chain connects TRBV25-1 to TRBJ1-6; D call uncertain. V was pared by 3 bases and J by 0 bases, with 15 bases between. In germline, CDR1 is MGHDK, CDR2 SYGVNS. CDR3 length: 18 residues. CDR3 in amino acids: CASSDVGAFGSYNSPLHF. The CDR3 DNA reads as TGTGCCAGCAGTGATGTGGGAGCCTTCGGCTCCTATAATTCACCCCTCCACTTT.

The CDR3 region is CSVLGQGAPNEKLFF. The CDR3 DNA reads as TGCAGCGTTCTGGGACAGGGGGCTCCTAATGAAAAACTGTTTTTT. The chain is built from TRBV29-1 and TRBJ1-4; 12 nucleotides agree with TRBD1. After removal of 5 bases from V and 3 bases from J, the junction contained 4 bases not matched to a gene. Germline CDR1 is SQVTM and CDR2 is ANQGSEA. The CDR3 is 15 amino acids.

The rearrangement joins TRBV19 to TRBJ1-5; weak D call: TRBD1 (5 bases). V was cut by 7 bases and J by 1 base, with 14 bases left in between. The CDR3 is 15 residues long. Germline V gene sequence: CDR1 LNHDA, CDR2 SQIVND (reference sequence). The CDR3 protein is CASTRGVLSNQPQHF. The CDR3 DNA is TGTGCCAGTACCCGGGGGGTATTGAGCAATCAGCCCCAGCATTTT. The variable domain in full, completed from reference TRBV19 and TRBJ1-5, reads DGGITQSPKYLFRKEGQNVTLSCEQNLNHDAMYWYRQDPGQGLRLIYYSQIVNDFQKGDIAEGYSVSREKKESFPLTVTSAQKNPTAFYLCASTRGVLSNQPQHFGDGTRLSIL.

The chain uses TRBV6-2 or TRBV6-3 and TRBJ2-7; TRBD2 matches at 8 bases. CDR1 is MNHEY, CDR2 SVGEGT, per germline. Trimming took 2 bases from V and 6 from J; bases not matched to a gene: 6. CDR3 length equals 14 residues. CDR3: CASSYPLLAGEQYF. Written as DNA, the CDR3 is TGTGCCAGCAGTTACCCCCTGCTAGCGGGCGAGCAGTACTTC.

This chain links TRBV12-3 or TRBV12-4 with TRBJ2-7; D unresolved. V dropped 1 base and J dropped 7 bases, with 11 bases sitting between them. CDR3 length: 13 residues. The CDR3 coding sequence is TGTGCCAGCAGTTTAGGGATTGGGCTGGAGCAGTACTTC. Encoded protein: CASSLGIGLEQYF.